Listed here are 5 T cell receptor beta chains from one sample, sequenced in a study of T-cell memory formation after mild COVID-19. TCRdb ran MiXCR on the 5' RACE reads and lists one entry per CDR3 protein. The data show a few hundred thousand distinct CDR3 sequences, approximately 16% seen once. The sequenced sample consisted of PBMCs or a T cell subset sorted from them (not recorded which). These receptor sequences come from a man between 18 and 29 years old who had mild COVID-19 (a few samples of this study predate the infection). Cell type and time point are not known.

The chain is built from TRBV11-2 and TRBJ2-5; 9 bases are a match to TRBD1. The CDR3 has 15 amino acids. The V gene end was trimmed by 5 bases and the J gene end by 4 bases; junction bases not matched to a gene: 8. Germline V gene lookup returns CDR1 SGHAT and CDR2 FQNNGV. CDR3 loop: CASSPVPGQGETQYF. DNA of the CDR3: TGTGCCAGCAGCCCCGTCCCGGGACAGGGAGAGACCCAGTACTTC.

The chain has TRBV5-1 and TRBJ2-6; no reliable D call. Germline V gene lookup returns CDR1 SGHRS and CDR2 YFSETQ. V was clipped by 0 bases and J by 5 bases, with 9 bases between them. The CDR3 has 15 amino acids. CDR3 DNA sequence: TGCGCCAGCAGCTTGGCCACTGGACGGGCCAACGTCCTGACTTTC. Protein sequence: CASSLATGRANVLTF.

This clonotype was recorded a few times. J is TRBJ2-1 and V is TRBV27; D is uncertain. CDR3 length equals 11 residues. Germline loops: CDR1 MNHEY, CDR2 SMNVEV (reference sequence). With 7 bases removed from V and 6 bases from J, the gap between germline ends came to 7 bases. The DNA for the CDR3 is TGTGCCAGCAAGAAGACCAATGAGCAGTTCTTC. It specifies CASKKTNEQFF.

This clonotype has a handful of counts. This chain uses TRBV12-3 or TRBV12-4 with TRBJ1-2; 7 positions agree with TRBD1. This CDR3 contains 13 residues. V was pared by 4 bases and J by 8 bases, with 7 bases of the junction left unmatched. The CDR3 bases are TGTGCCAGCAGTTCCCGGACAGGACGGGGCTACACCTTC. Translating gives CASSSRTGRGYTF.

The chain combines TRBV4-2 with TRBJ1-2; D is unresolved. CDR3 length equals 14 residues. The germline gives CDR1 LGHNA, CDR2 YNFKEQ. Trimming removed 1 base from V and 3 bases from J, with 9 bases in between. CDR3: CASSQGEEDYGYTF. The CDR3 nucleotides are TGTGCCAGCAGCCAAGGCGAAGAGGACTATGGCTACACCTTC.